This is a list of T cell receptor beta chains from one sample in a study of OX40 agonist ivuxolimab in advanced cancers. Generated by immunoSEQ multiplex PCR, the TCRdb table keeps only in-frame clones and is missing some. The repertoire holds over 75,000 clones, with just over 90% as singletons. This specimen was CD4+ or CD8+ T cells sorted from blood, taken in a trial of the OX40 agonist ivuxolimab. Receptor source: an adult with an advanced solid tumor such as melanoma, head and neck, liver or kidney cancer. CDR3s include the opening cysteine and the closing phenylalanine or tryptophan. The order of the fields is V gene, J gene, CDR3 protein.

v_call: TRBV5-6
j_call: TRBJ2-3
cdr3_aa: CASSWPRDTQYF

v_call: TRBV12-2
j_call: TRBJ2-7
cdr3_aa: CASRARGYLYEQYF

v_call: TRBV6-5
j_call: TRBJ2-7
cdr3_aa: CASYRRGAGSHEQYF

v_call: TRBV7-2
j_call: TRBJ2-1
cdr3_aa: CASSPPGLAGGPHEQFF

v_call: TRBV2
j_call: TRBJ2-7
cdr3_aa: CASSDRASGRGEQYF

v_call: TRBV5-1
j_call: TRBJ2-5
cdr3_aa: CASRQGEETQYF

v_call: TRBV4-3
j_call: TRBJ2-7
cdr3_aa: CASSQETNYEQYF

v_call: TRBV9
j_call: TRBJ1-1
cdr3_aa: CASSVGTNTEAFF

v_call: TRBV5-1
j_call: TRBJ2-2
cdr3_aa: CASSWGQGTGELFF

v_call: TRBV7-2
j_call: TRBJ2-5
cdr3_aa: CASSFGQGVETQYF

v_call: TRBV28
j_call: TRBJ1-5
cdr3_aa: CASSRDKYYSNQPQHF

v_call: TRBV5-4
j_call: TRBJ1-1
cdr3_aa: CASSLAPNTEAFF

v_call: TRBV19
j_call: TRBJ2-7
cdr3_aa: CASSTTGGSNYEQYF

v_call: TRBV28
j_call: TRBJ1-2
cdr3_aa: CASIQGLGNLGYTF

v_call: TRBV28
j_call: TRBJ2-5
cdr3_aa: CASSSTAETQYF

v_call: TRBV19
j_call: TRBJ2-7
cdr3_aa: CASRRTSGRHEQYF

v_call: TRBV2
j_call: TRBJ2-7
cdr3_aa: CASSGLAGSEQYF

v_call: TRBV9
j_call: TRBJ1-3
cdr3_aa: CASSVGGRRGNTIYF

v_call: TRBV5-1
j_call: TRBJ2-6
cdr3_aa: CASSLGVVGANVLTF

v_call: TRBV6-5
j_call: TRBJ2-7
cdr3_aa: CASSFRVSYEQYF

v_call: TRBV11-2
j_call: TRBJ2-2
cdr3_aa: CASSLGLARTGELFF

v_call: TRBV28
j_call: TRBJ2-7
cdr3_aa: CASQAGDSYEQYF

v_call: TRBV4-2
j_call: TRBJ2-1
cdr3_aa: CASSQAGTSGSPYNEQFF

v_call: TRBV5-4
j_call: TRBJ2-1
cdr3_aa: CASSDSGPYNEQFF

v_call: TRBV5-1
j_call: TRBJ2-5
cdr3_aa: CASSLFSKGGRALETQYF

v_call: TRBV5-1
j_call: TRBJ2-3
cdr3_aa: CASGGPSGTDTQYF

v_call: TRBV28
j_call: TRBJ2-1
cdr3_aa: CASSLVHEQFF

v_call: TRBV4-1
j_call: TRBJ1-1
cdr3_aa: CASSQEGGAMNTEAFF

v_call: TRBV19
j_call: TRBJ1-5
cdr3_aa: CATGIRGRSSSNQPQHF

v_call: TRBV7-2
j_call: TRBJ2-1
cdr3_aa: CASSNLAGVALNEQFF

v_call: TRBV19
j_call: TRBJ2-3
cdr3_aa: CASSFKTGGRTDTQYF

v_call: TRBV10-2
j_call: TRBJ2-3
cdr3_aa: CASSESMRTDTQYF

v_call: TRBV29-1
j_call: TRBJ2-5
cdr3_aa: CSVDGQQETQYF

v_call: TRBV7-6
j_call: TRBJ2-7
cdr3_aa: CASSLGATRETYEQYF

v_call: TRBV28
j_call: TRBJ2-1
cdr3_aa: CASSRPSGSNLYNEQFF

v_call: TRBV7-2
j_call: TRBJ2-3
cdr3_aa: CASSLVLLAADSTDTQYF

v_call: TRBV15
j_call: TRBJ2-5
cdr3_aa: CATSRDRAQETQYF

v_call: TRBV27
j_call: TRBJ2-7
cdr3_aa: CASSFIGSSYEQYF

v_call: TRBV19
j_call: TRBJ2-3
cdr3_aa: CASRRLAGHTDTQYF

v_call: TRBV9
j_call: TRBJ1-1
cdr3_aa: CASSPGEAGRAFF

v_call: TRBV5-1
j_call: TRBJ2-1
cdr3_aa: CASSLGVRFSNEQFF

v_call: TRBV7-3
j_call: TRBJ2-1
cdr3_aa: CASSTDRGLEQFF

v_call: TRBV11-1
j_call: TRBJ2-3
cdr3_aa: CASSPPGLPTDTQYF

v_call: TRBV7-9
j_call: TRBJ1-2
cdr3_aa: CASSRIGGYTF

v_call: TRBV7-2
j_call: TRBJ2-1
cdr3_aa: CASSTLAGAYNEQFF